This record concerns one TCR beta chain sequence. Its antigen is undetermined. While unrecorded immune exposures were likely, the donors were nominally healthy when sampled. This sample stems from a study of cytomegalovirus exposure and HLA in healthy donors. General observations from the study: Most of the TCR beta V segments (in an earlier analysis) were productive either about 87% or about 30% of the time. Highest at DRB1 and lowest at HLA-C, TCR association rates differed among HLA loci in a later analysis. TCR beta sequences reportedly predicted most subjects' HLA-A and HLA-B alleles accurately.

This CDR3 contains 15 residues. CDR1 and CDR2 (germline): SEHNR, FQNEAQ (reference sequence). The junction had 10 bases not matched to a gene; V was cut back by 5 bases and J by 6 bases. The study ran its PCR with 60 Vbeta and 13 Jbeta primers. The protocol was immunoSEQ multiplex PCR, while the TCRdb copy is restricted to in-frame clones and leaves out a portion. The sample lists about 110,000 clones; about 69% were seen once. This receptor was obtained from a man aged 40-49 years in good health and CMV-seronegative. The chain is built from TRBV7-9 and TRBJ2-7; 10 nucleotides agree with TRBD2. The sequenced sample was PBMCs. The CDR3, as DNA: TGTGCCAGCAGCCAAACTAGCGGGAAGGCTGGCGAGCAGTACTTC. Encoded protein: CASSQTSGKAGEQYF.